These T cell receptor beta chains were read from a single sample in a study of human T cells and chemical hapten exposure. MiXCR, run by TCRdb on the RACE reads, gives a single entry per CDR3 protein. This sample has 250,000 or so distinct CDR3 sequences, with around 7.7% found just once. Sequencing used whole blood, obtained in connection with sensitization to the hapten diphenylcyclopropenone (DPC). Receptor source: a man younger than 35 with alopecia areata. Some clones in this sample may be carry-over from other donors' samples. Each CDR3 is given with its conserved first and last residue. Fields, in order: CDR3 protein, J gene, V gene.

CDR3aa: CASSEAPGQADQETQYF
j_gene: TRBJ2-5
v_gene: TRBV2

CDR3aa: CASSSRPGIQYF
j_gene: TRBJ2-4
v_gene: TRBV6-5

CDR3aa: CASSKDRSSGANVLTF
j_gene: TRBJ2-6
v_gene: TRBV2

CDR3aa: CASSLPRGDFRGTDTQYF
j_gene: TRBJ2-3
v_gene: TRBV12-3/TRBV12-4

CDR3aa: CASSQGHLGFSNGARGSYNEQFF
j_gene: TRBJ2-1
v_gene: TRBV4-1

CDR3aa: CASSYSGLNQPQHF
j_gene: TRBJ1-5
v_gene: TRBV6-5

CDR3aa: CASSPRIMNRENEKLFF
j_gene: TRBJ1-4
v_gene: TRBV7-9

CDR3aa: CSVQTVSYNEQFF
j_gene: TRBJ2-1
v_gene: TRBV29-1

CDR3aa: CASKTGQEAERLFF
j_gene: TRBJ1-4
v_gene: TRBV6-2/TRBV6-3

CDR3aa: CASSREPYNEQFF
j_gene: TRBJ2-1
v_gene: TRBV5-1

CDR3aa: CSAPDESSYNSPLHF
j_gene: TRBJ1-6
v_gene: TRBV20-1

CDR3aa: CASYPGTGVLEQYF
j_gene: TRBJ2-7
v_gene: TRBV28

CDR3aa: CASSRPAMDVNTEAFF
j_gene: TRBJ1-1
v_gene: TRBV7-9

CDR3aa: CASSQDWGSSYNSPLHF
j_gene: TRBJ1-6
v_gene: TRBV4-1

CDR3aa: CASSPWDNQPQHF
j_gene: TRBJ1-5
v_gene: TRBV19

CDR3aa: CASTLGQFYEQYF
j_gene: TRBJ2-7
v_gene: TRBV5-1

CDR3aa: CASSPGTGPYEQYF
j_gene: TRBJ2-7
v_gene: TRBV12-3/TRBV12-4

CDR3aa: CASSYPDRGLLPQHF
j_gene: TRBJ1-5
v_gene: TRBV6-2/TRBV6-3

CDR3aa: CASSPGLRETQYF
j_gene: TRBJ2-5
v_gene: TRBV11-2

CDR3aa: CASSLATDTEAFF
j_gene: TRBJ1-1
v_gene: TRBV5-6

CDR3aa: CASSLEGTQYF
j_gene: TRBJ2-5
v_gene: TRBV7-2

CDR3aa: CSARYLGGGSQPQHF
j_gene: TRBJ1-5
v_gene: TRBV20-1

CDR3aa: CSARDRVGDTQYF
j_gene: TRBJ2-3
v_gene: TRBV20-1

CDR3aa: CASTPARNTEAFF
j_gene: TRBJ1-1
v_gene: TRBV14

CDR3aa: CASRRGGRQETQYF
j_gene: TRBJ2-5
v_gene: TRBV11-2

CDR3aa: CASSGLRGRNSPLHF
j_gene: TRBJ1-6
v_gene: TRBV12-3/TRBV12-4

CDR3aa: CASSDSPAGDTQYF
j_gene: TRBJ2-3
v_gene: TRBV25-1

CDR3aa: CASSSPAGGREQYF
j_gene: TRBJ2-7
v_gene: TRBV28

CDR3aa: CASKLQGASRGTDTQYF
j_gene: TRBJ2-3
v_gene: TRBV28

CDR3aa: CASSLGTQSSYEQYF
j_gene: TRBJ2-7
v_gene: TRBV4-3

CDR3aa: CASSWGKEVEQFF
j_gene: TRBJ2-1
v_gene: TRBV5-1

CDR3aa: CASSQGEGTHEQYF
j_gene: TRBJ2-7
v_gene: TRBV3-2

CDR3aa: CASSPGQLFYNEQFF
j_gene: TRBJ2-1
v_gene: TRBV18

CDR3aa: CASSSGLAGADTQYF
j_gene: TRBJ2-3
v_gene: TRBV28

CDR3aa: CASSPIFQQFF
j_gene: TRBJ2-1
v_gene: TRBV11-2

CDR3aa: CSVNGGGYYNEQFF
j_gene: TRBJ2-1
v_gene: TRBV29-1

CDR3aa: CASSYGGLAYEQYF
j_gene: TRBJ2-7
v_gene: TRBV12-3/TRBV12-4

CDR3aa: CASRNMAGQNSPLHF
j_gene: TRBJ1-6
v_gene: TRBV4-1

CDR3aa: CASSATGLGPYEQYF
j_gene: TRBJ2-7
v_gene: TRBV2

CDR3aa: CASSLVSANTEAFF
j_gene: TRBJ1-1
v_gene: TRBV11-1

CDR3aa: CSVEFESYGYTF
j_gene: TRBJ1-2
v_gene: TRBV29-1

CDR3aa: CATSAGRNTEAFF
j_gene: TRBJ1-1
v_gene: TRBV15

CDR3aa: CASSQEELRSSYNSPLHF
j_gene: TRBJ1-6
v_gene: TRBV4-3